The 8 T cell receptor beta chains reported below all come from one sample, sequenced in a study of T cell responses to AZD1222 COVID-19 vaccine. Here immunoSEQ multiplex PCR was the method, and the copy in TCRdb shows in-frame clones only, minus some. The sample consists of 130,000 to 150,000 clones, approximately 78% of them appearing once. The material was peripheral blood, obtained on day 0 of MenACWY control vaccination. These receptors were taken from an adult in good health.

The V call is TRBV5-1, the J call TRBJ1-1; perhaps TRBD1 as D (6 bases). The V gene's germline CDR1 is SGHRS and CDR2 YFSETQ. V shed 3 bases and J shed 6 bases, with 18 bases lying between them. The CDR3 totals 15 residues. The CDR3 region has the DNA TGCGCCAGCAGCTCAACAGGGCGAGGGTGGGCTGAAGCTTTCTTT. Its translation: CASSSTGRGWAEAFF.

The chain recombines TRBV18 with TRBJ1-2, with D perhaps matching TRBD1 (5 bases). Germline V gene sequence: CDR1 KGHSH, CDR2 LQKENI. V shed 3 bases and J shed 7 bases, with 15 bases lying between them. The CDR3 sequence is 14 residues long. The CDR3 region is CASSPGDNRAGYTF. The CDR3 DNA sequence: TGTGCCAGCTCACCGGGGGATAATAGGGCTGGCTACACCTTC.

The rearrangement joins TRBV18 to TRBJ1-2, with D hard to call. V lost 4 bases and J lost 1, with 13 bases in between. Per the germline V gene, CDR1 is KGHSH and CDR2 is LQKENI. The CDR3 contains 15 residues. The CDR3 reads CASSLQPGNNYGYTF. The CDR3 region has the DNA TGTGCCAGCTCACTTCAGCCGGGGAATAACTATGGCTACACCTTC.

This clone was observed once. The V and J genes are TRBV5-1 and TRBJ1-4, with 9 bases lining up with TRBD1. The CDR3 extends over 16 amino acids. V lost 4 bases to trimming and J lost 0 bases; unmatched junction nucleotides: 4. Germline assignment: CDR1 SGHRS and CDR2 YFSETQ. The CDR3 reads CASSARQGATNEKLFF. The CDR3 bases are TGCGCCAGCAGCGCCAGACAGGGGGCAACTAATGAAAAACTGTTTTTT.

CDR3 sequence (DNA): TGTGCCAGTAGTATCTACAATAACTATGGCTACACCTTC. It specifies CASSIYNNYGYTF. The chain links TRBV19 to TRBJ1-2; D not certain. V lost 3 bases, J lost 1 base, and 6 bases lay in between. CDR1 and CDR2 from the germline V gene are LNHDA and SQIVND (reference sequence). The CDR3 runs to 13 residues.

This chain connects TRBV28 to TRBJ1-5, with TRBD1 as a possible D gene (6 bases). Germline V gives CDR1 MDHEN, CDR2 SYDVKM. The CDR3 consists of 15 residues. V lost 6 bases to trimming and J lost 5 bases, with 17 bases between them. The CDR3, as DNA: TGTGCCAGCAGGTCTCCGGGGGCGTTGTATCAGCCCCAGCATTTT. This encodes CASRSPGALYQPQHF.

This clone occurred a few times. The CDR3 spells CASRGSYEQYV. As DNA, the CDR3 is TGCGCCAGCAGAGGGTCCTACGAGCAGTACGTC. The chain carries TRBV10-1 and TRBJ2-7; D is undetermined. CDR1 and CDR2 from the germline V gene are WNHNN and SYGVQD (reference sequence). V lost 6 bases, J lost 1 base, and 4 bases lay in between. CDR3 length: 11 amino acids.

This chain joins TRBV18 and TRBJ1-5, with 11 bases that match TRBD1. The germline V gene encodes CDR1 KGHSH and CDR2 LQKENI. The ends lost 2 bases at V and 4 bases at J; junction bases unmatched: 4. The CDR3 is 16 residues long. The chain's CDR3 is CASSPVGTGGNQPQHF. As DNA, the CDR3 is TGTGCCAGCTCACCAGTCGGGACAGGGGGAAATCAGCCCCAGCATTTT.